This TCR beta chain was found in a study of blood T cell repertoires in COVID-19. V lost 0 bases, J lost 8 bases, and 14 bases lay in between. This CDR3 region has 14 residues. Per the germline V gene, CDR1 is SGDLS and CDR2 is YYNGEE. Adults between roughly 18 and 90 years of age took part from approximately 24 US areas. Some clones are missing from TCRdb's copy, which holds only in-frame ones; the method was immunoSEQ multiplex PCR. This sample has 350,000 to 450,000 clones, with around 92% found just once. V and J are TRBV9 and TRBJ1-2; tentatively, D is TRBD1 (6 bases). The sequencing sample was made of PBMCs or T cells enriched from blood (not recorded which). The receptor's source is a woman in her twenties or thirties who had recovered from COVID-19. Here the CDR3 reads CASSVALDRRGYTF. The CDR3 DNA is TGTGCCAGCAGCGTAGCCCTAGACAGGCGCGGCTACACCTTC.